The next 14 T cell receptor beta chains were all read from a single sample in a study of blood T cell repertoires in COVID-19. Sequenced by immunoSEQ multiplex PCR; TCRdb stores in-frame clones only, minus some. This table holds hundreds of thousands of clones, 70% to 85% found once. The sequenced material came from peripheral blood. The receptors were gathered from a man older than 75 with acute or convalescent COVID-19.

A few counts support this clone. The CDR3 nucleotides read TGTGCCAGCAGCTCTCAATACAGGGGGCGCGGGCCCCAGCATTTT. Translating gives CASSSQYRGRGPQHF. The V call is TRBV7-6, the J call TRBJ1-5; 9 bases are a match to TRBD1. V gave up 4 bases and J gave up 9 bases; unmatched junction bases: 10. The germline V gene has CDR1 SGHVS and CDR2 FNYEAQ. The CDR3 is 15 residues long.

This clone was seen more than once but under ten times. The genes are TRBV30 and TRBJ2-6; TRBD1 matches at 7 bases. The CDR3 runs to 15 residues. V was clipped by 2 bases and J by 2 bases; unmatched bases: 3. The germline gives CDR1 GTSNPN, CDR2 SVGIG (reference sequence). The CDR3 is CAWSYRGTGANVLTF. The CDR3 DNA reads as TGTGCCTGGAGTTACAGGGGAACTGGGGCCAACGTCCTGACTTTC.

In nucleotides, the CDR3 is TGTGCCAGCAGTTTATCTGCGCGGGGGGGCAACTACGAGCAGTACTTC. This translates into CASSLSARGGNYEQYF. V gene TRBV28 combines with J gene TRBJ2-7; 9 nucleotides line up with TRBD2. The CDR3 spans 16 residues. Trimming removed 1 base from V and 3 bases from J; junction bases left unmatched: 7. CDR1 is MDHEN, CDR2 SYDVKM, per germline.

This rearrangement joins TRBV5-1 to TRBJ2-2; perhaps TRBD2 as D (6 bases). Trimming pared 7 bases from V and 0 bases from J, leaving 13 bases between. CDR1 SGHRS and CDR2 YFSETQ come from the germline V gene. The CDR3 runs 15 residues. The CDR3, as DNA: TGCGCCAGCCTTGGCGGGACCGCGAACACCGGGGAGCTGTTTTTT. Protein: CASLGGTANTGELFF.

The rearrangement uses TRBV7-2 and TRBJ2-7; TRBD2 agrees at 12 bases. In germline, CDR1 is SGHTA, CDR2 FQGNSA. There are 15 residues in the CDR3. After removal of 3 bases from V and 5 bases from J, the junction contained 5 bases not matched to a gene. CDR3 DNA sequence: TGTGCCAGCAGCTTGACTAGCGGGAGCTTTAACGAGCAGTACTTC. It translates to CASSLTSGSFNEQYF.

The chain recombines TRBV6-6 with TRBJ1-5; a possible D gene is TRBD1 (5 bases). The germline CDR1 and CDR2 sequences are MNHNY and SVGAGI (reference sequence). The CDR3 has 13 amino acids. The ends were cut back, 7 bases at V and 2 bases at J, with 9 bases in the middle. The chain's CDR3 is CASTQTGNQPQHF. CDR3 bases: TGTGCCAGCACCCAGACAGGCAATCAGCCCCAGCATTTT.

This clone was found once. This rearrangement joins TRBV30 to TRBJ1-5; D is perhaps TRBD1 (6 bases). V lost 3 bases to trimming and J lost 5 bases, with 14 bases between them. CDR1 is GTSNPN and CDR2 is SVGIG in the germline V gene (reference sequence). There are 14 residues in the CDR3. CDR3 nucleotide sequence: TGTGCCTGGAGAAACGCGGGGGCGCATCAGCCCCAGCATTTT. The encoded protein is CAWRNAGAHQPQHF.

This clone was picked up one time. V gene TRBV19 combines with J gene TRBJ1-2; 9 nucleotides line up with TRBD1. Germline V CDR1 and CDR2: LNHDA, SQIVND (reference sequence). Losses at the gene ends were 3 bases for V and 4 bases for J; bases not matched to a gene: 9. The CDR3 length is 16 residues. The CDR3, as DNA: TGTGCCAGTAGTATTTCGGGGGGGACAGGGATCTATGGCTACACCTTC. Residues: CASSISGGTGIYGYTF. The whole variable domain, remainder taken from reference TRBV19 and TRBJ1-2, is DGGITQSPKYLFRKEGQNVTLSCEQNLNHDAMYWYRQDPGQGLRLIYYSQIVNDFQKGDIAEGYSVSREKKESFPLTVTSAQKNPTAFYLCASSISGGTGIYGYTFGSGTRLTVV.

The V gene is TRBV19, the J gene TRBJ1-1; no reliable D call. The V gene's germline CDR1 is LNHDA and CDR2 SQIVND (reference sequence). This CDR3 has 13 residues. The ends were cut back, 5 bases at V and 1 base at J, with 8 bases in the middle. The CDR3 sequence: CASSYSRNTEAFF. The CDR3 DNA reads as TGTGCCAGTAGTTACTCAAGGAACACTGAAGCTTTCTTT. Filled out from reference TRBV19 and TRBJ1-1, the complete variable domain reads DGGITQSPKYLFRKEGQNVTLSCEQNLNHDAMYWYRQDPGQGLRLIYYSQIVNDFQKGDIAEGYSVSREKKESFPLTVTSAQKNPTAFYLCASSYSRNTEAFFGQGTRLTVV.

CDR3: CASSPLARETQYF. In DNA, the CDR3 is TGTGCCAGCTCCCCGCTAGCGAGGGAGACCCAGTACTTC. The chain carries TRBV25-1 and TRBJ2-5, with D possibly being TRBD2 (6 bases). Germline assignment: CDR1 MGHDK and CDR2 SYGVNS. V was shortened by 8 bases and J by 5 bases, with 15 bases between the two germline ends. CDR3 length equals 13 residues.

Here the CDR3 reads CATPSSSRGVMNTEAFF. The CDR3 nucleotides are TGTGCCACCCCGTCTTCGAGTCGGGGGGTCATGAACACTGAAGCTTTCTTT. V usage is TRBV19 and J usage is TRBJ1-1, with a possible D match to TRBD1 (5 bases). The ends were cut back, 10 bases at V and 0 bases at J, with 24 bases in the middle. The length of the CDR3 is 17 residues. CDR1 and CDR2 (germline): LNHDA, SQIVND (reference sequence).

The genes are TRBV18 and TRBJ2-5, with D uncertain. The CDR3 has 16 amino acids. The germline CDR1 and CDR2 sequences are KGHSH and LQKENI. V lost 1 base and J lost 2, with 14 bases in between. As DNA, the CDR3 is TGTGCCAGCTCACCACTCTTAAAACGGTCACAAGAGACCCAGTACTTC. It encodes CASSPLLKRSQETQYF.

This rearrangement joins TRBV18 to TRBJ1-2; D remains unclear. The V gene's germline CDR1 is KGHSH and CDR2 LQKENI. This CDR3 has 12 amino acids. V was pared by 3 bases and J by 2 bases, with 4 bases between. Here the CDR3 DNA reads TGTGCCAGCTCACCCCAGAACTATGGCTACACCTTC. Its translation is CASSPQNYGYTF.

The chain is built from TRBV7-7 and TRBJ2-1; D is possibly TRBD1 (6 bases). The CDR3 has 16 amino acids. With 5 bases removed from V and 0 bases from J, the gap between germline ends came to 14 bases. Germline CDR1 reads SSHAT; CDR2 reads FNYEAQ (reference sequence). CDR3 in amino acids: CASSPGARSSYNEQFF. CDR3 nucleotide sequence: TGTGCCAGCAGCCCAGGGGCCAGGAGCTCCTACAATGAGCAGTTCTTC.